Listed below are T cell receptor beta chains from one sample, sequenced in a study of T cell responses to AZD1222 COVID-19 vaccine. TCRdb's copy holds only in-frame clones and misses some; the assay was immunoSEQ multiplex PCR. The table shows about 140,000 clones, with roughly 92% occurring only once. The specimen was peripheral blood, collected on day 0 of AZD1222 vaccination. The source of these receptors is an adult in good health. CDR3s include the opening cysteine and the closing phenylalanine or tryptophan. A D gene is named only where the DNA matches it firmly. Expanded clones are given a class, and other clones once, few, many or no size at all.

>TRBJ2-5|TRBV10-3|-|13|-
TGTGCCATGGGCGGTCAAACGGAAGAGACCCAGTACTTC
CAMGGQTEETQYF
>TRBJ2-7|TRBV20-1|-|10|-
TGCAGTGCTCCGGTTCACGAGCAGTACTTC
CSAPVHEQYF
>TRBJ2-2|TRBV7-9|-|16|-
TGTGCCAGCAGCCCCCGACAGAGAACGAACACCGGGGAGCTGTTTTTT
CASSPRQRTNTGELFF
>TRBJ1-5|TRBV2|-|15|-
TGTGCCAGCAGCGATCAGGGGTCGAGCAATCAGCCCCAGCATTTT
CASSDQGSSNQPQHF
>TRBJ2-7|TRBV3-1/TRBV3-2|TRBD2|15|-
TGTGCCAGCAGCTCGGGACTAGCGGCCACCTACGAGCAGTACTTC
CASSSGLAATYEQYF
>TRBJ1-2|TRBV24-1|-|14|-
TGTGCCACCAGTGATTTCTTGGGGTGGGATGGCTACACCTTC
CATSDFLGWDGYTF
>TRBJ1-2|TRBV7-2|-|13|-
TGTGCCAGCAGCTTAGGACTGATTAGGGGCTACACCTTC
CASSLGLIRGYTF
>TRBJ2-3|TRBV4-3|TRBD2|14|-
TGCGCCAGCAGCGCCACTAGCGGCACAGATACGCAGTATTTT
CASSATSGTDTQYF
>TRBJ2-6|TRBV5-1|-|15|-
TGCGCCAGCAGCTTGACAGCTTCTGGGGCCAACGTCCTGACTTTC
CASSLTASGANVLTF
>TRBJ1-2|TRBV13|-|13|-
TGTGCCAGCAGCTCCGTACGGGGTTGGGGCTACACCTTC
CASSSVRGWGYTF
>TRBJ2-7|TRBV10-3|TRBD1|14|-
TGTGCCATCAGTGATGGGACAGGGGGTAACGAGCAGTACTTC
CAISDGTGGNEQYF
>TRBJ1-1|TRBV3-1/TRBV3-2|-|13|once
TGTGCCAGCAGCCTAGGACAGAACACTGAAGCTTTCTTT
CASSLGQNTEAFF
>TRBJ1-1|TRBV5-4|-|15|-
TGTGCCAGCAGCTCTGGAGGACGGGGCACTACTGAAGCTTTCTTT
CASSSGGRGTTEAFF
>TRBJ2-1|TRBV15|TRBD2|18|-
TGTGCCACCAGCAGAGGTCTTAGAAAAGCGGGAGGGCCGGATGAGCAGTTCTTC
CATSRGLRKAGGPDEQFF
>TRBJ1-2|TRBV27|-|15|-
TGTGCCAGCAGTTTAGAAGGGGGTGAAGACTATGGCTACACCTTC
CASSLEGGEDYGYTF
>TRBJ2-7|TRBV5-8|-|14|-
TGTGCCAGCAGCTTGGGGACAAGGGCCGCGGAGCAGTACTTC
CASSLGTRAAEQYF
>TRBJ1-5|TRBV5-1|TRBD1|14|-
TGCGCCAGCAGCCCGGGACAGGCAAATCAGCCCCAGCATTTT
CASSPGQANQPQHF
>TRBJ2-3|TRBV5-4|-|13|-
TGTGCCAGCAGCTTGACCGGCGCAGATACGCAGTATTTT
CASSLTGADTQYF
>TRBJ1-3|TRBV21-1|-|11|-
TGTGCCAGCAGACCTGGAAACACCATATATTTT
CASRPGNTIYF
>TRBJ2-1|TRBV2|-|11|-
TGTGCCAGCCGCAGGGCTAATGAGCAGTTCTTC
CASRRANEQFF
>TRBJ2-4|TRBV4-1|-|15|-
TGCGCCAGCAGCCAAGATAGTCTAGCCAAAAACATTCAGTACTTC
CASSQDSLAKNIQYF
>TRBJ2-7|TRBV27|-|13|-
TGTGCCAGCAGTTTATGGTTAGGCTACGAGCAGTACTTC
CASSLWLGYEQYF
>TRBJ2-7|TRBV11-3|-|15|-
TGTGCCAGCAGCTTACGCGGACGTAGAACCTACGAGCAGTACTTC
CASSLRGRRTYEQYF
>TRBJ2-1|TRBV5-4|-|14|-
TGTGCCAGCAGCCCTAGCTTTACCTACAATGAGCAGTTCTTC
CASSPSFTYNEQFF
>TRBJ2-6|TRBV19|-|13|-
TGTGCCAGTACAGGGTCGGGGGCCAACGTCCTGACTTTC
CASTGSGANVLTF
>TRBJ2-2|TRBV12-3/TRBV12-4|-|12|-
TGTGCCAGCAGCAGGGACCACGGGGAGCTGTTTTTT
CASSRDHGELFF